Following are 25 T cell receptor beta chains from one sample sequenced in a study of cytomegalovirus exposure and HLA in healthy donors. Assay: immunoSEQ multiplex PCR; the TCRdb copy retains only in-frame clones and omits some. The top ten clones hold around 1.2% of a sample with 60,000 to 65,000 clones, 90% to 96% of them seen once. The sample comprised PBMCs. The origin of the receptors is a woman between 18 and 30 years old in good health and CMV-seronegative.

The gene calls are TRBV6-5 and TRBJ2-2; maybe TRBD2 (6 bases). V lost 7 bases and J lost 2, with 11 bases in between. The length of the CDR3 is 14 residues. Germline V lookup: CDR1 MNHEY, CDR2 SVGAGI. Written as DNA, the CDR3 is TGTGCCAGCACCGGAGGGAAAAACACCGGGGAGCTGTTTTTT. As protein: CASTGGKNTGELFF.

The chain employs TRBV4-2 and TRBJ2-1, with D possibly TRBD2 on 6 matching bases. This CDR3 comprises 16 residues. Germline V gives CDR1 LGHNA, CDR2 YNFKEQ. V was shortened by 4 bases and J by 6 bases, with 19 bases between the two germline ends. DNA for the CDR3: TGTGCCAGCAGCCCCAACCGGGACTCGAGGGGCAATGAGCAGTTCTTC. Its translation is CASSPNRDSRGNEQFF.

The V call is TRBV7-9, the J call TRBJ1-5; 8 bases are shared with TRBD1. Germline lookup yields CDR1 SEHNR and CDR2 FQNEAQ (reference sequence). Trimming cost V 1 base and J 4 bases; bases outside gene matches: 9. The CDR3 sequence is 17 residues long. The CDR3, as DNA: TGTGCCAGCAGCTTAGGGGTGGGGGACAGGACGAATCAGCCCCAGCATTTT. Protein: CASSLGVGDRTNQPQHF.

J is TRBJ2-1 and V is TRBV11-2; 13 bases fit TRBD2. The junction had 10 bases not matched to a gene; V was cut back by 5 bases and J by 9 bases. Germline V lookup: CDR1 SGHAT, CDR2 FQNNGV. The CDR3 has 16 amino acids. CDR3 DNA sequence: TGTGCCAGCAGCAGAGGACTAGCGGGAGTTGGTAGTGAGCAGTTCTTC. Its translation is CASSRGLAGVGSEQFF.

Concerning this clone: This specimen includes other DNA sequences encoding the same CDR3. V is TRBV27 and J is TRBJ1-5; 8 positions agree with TRBD1. The V gene's germline CDR1 is MNHEY and CDR2 SMNVEV (reference sequence). CDR3 size: 14 residues. V shed 5 bases and J 2 bases; nucleotides not matched to a gene: 2. This CDR3 reads CASSPGQGNQPQHF. The CDR3 DNA is TGTGCCAGCAGTCCGGGACAGGGCAATCAGCCCCAGCATTTT.

The rearrangement links TRBV9 to TRBJ2-1; 8 positions match TRBD2. Germline loops: CDR1 SGDLS, CDR2 YYNGEE. V lost 1 base to trimming and J lost 6 bases; unmatched junction nucleotides: 6. The CDR3 contains 15 residues. The CDR3 region is CASSVSGGAVNEQFF. CDR3 sequence (DNA): TGTGCCAGCAGCGTATCCGGGGGGGCTGTCAATGAGCAGTTCTTC.

V is TRBV5-4 and J is TRBJ1-4; perhaps TRBD1 as D (6 bases). From germline, CDR1 is SGHNT and CDR2 YYREEE (reference sequence). Trimming shortened V by 5 bases and J by 12 bases, and 20 bases separated the two germline ends. This CDR3 is built from 14 residues. The CDR3: CASRFGAGEGELFF. CDR3 in DNA: TGTGCCAGCAGATTTGGGGCAGGCGAGGGGGAACTGTTTTTT.

This rearrangement joins TRBV21-1 to TRBJ2-7; the D segment call TRBD2 is taken from the table without a DNA check. TRBV21-1 is designated a pseudogene. This CDR3 is 10 amino acids long. The CDR3, as DNA: TGTGCCAGCAGCCGCTACGAGCAGTACTTC. Its protein is CASSRYEQYF.

The V call is TRBV5-6, the J call TRBJ2-1; TRBD2 aligns across 8 bases. The CDR3 consists of 14 residues. V lost 4 bases to trimming and J lost 3 bases; unmatched junction nucleotides: 3. Germline loops: CDR1 SGHDT, CDR2 YYEEEE. The CDR3 DNA reads as TGTGCCAGCAGCCTCCGGGGGGGCTACAATGAGCAGTTCTTC. The encoded protein is CASSLRGGYNEQFF. Full variable domain (rest looked up from reference TRBV5-6 and TRBJ2-1): DAGVTQSPTHLIKTRGQQVTLRCSPKSGHDTVSWYQQALGQGPQFIFQYYEEEERQRGNFPDRFSGHQFPNYSSELNVNALLLGDSALYLCASSLRGGYNEQFFGPGTRLTVL.

The rearrangement uses TRBV28 and TRBJ1-4; D is unresolved. Trimming took off 7 bases at V and 4 bases at J, with 4 bases between the two ends. CDR3 length: 11 amino acids. Germline V gives CDR1 MDHEN, CDR2 SYDVKM. In DNA form, the CDR3 reads TGTGCCAGCACCCTTAATGAAAAACTGTTTTTT. It translates to CASTLNEKLFF.

The chain recombines TRBV19 with TRBJ2-1; D is unclear. The V end was cut by 3 bases, the J end by 0 bases, with 3 bases between. The germline V gene encodes CDR1 LNHDA and CDR2 SQIVND (reference sequence). The CDR3 has 13 amino acids. In DNA form, the CDR3 reads TGTGCCAGTAGTATCAGCTCCTACAATGAGCAGTTCTTC. It codes for CASSISSYNEQFF. Full variable domain (outside the CDR3, taken from reference TRBV19 and TRBJ2-1): DGGITQSPKYLFRKEGQNVTLSCEQNLNHDAMYWYRQDPGQGLRLIYYSQIVNDFQKGDIAEGYSVSREKKESFPLTVTSAQKNPTAFYLCASSISSYNEQFFGPGTRLTVL.

The rearrangement links TRBV9 to TRBJ2-7; 7 nucleotides align to TRBD1. J lost 3 bases, V lost 3 bases, and 6 bases had no gene match. This CDR3 is built from 14 residues. Looked up from germline, CDR1 is SGDLS and CDR2 is YYNGEE. CDR3 in amino acids: CASSARQGSYEQYF. Written as DNA, the CDR3 is TGTGCCAGCAGCGCTCGACAGGGAAGCTACGAGCAGTACTTC.

The rearrangement links TRBV18 to TRBJ1-1, with 12 positions matching TRBD1. The CDR3 contains 15 residues. From germline, CDR1 is KGHSH and CDR2 LQKENI. V lost 0 bases and J lost 7; bases outside the gene matches: 3. The CDR3 DNA reads TGTGCCAGCTCACCACCCGGGACAGGGGGCGTTGAAGCTTTCTTT. Translated, it gives CASSPPGTGGVEAFF.

Details on this clone: The junction differs from germline at one of its ends, possibly a read error. J is TRBJ1-5 and V is TRBV7-9; D ambiguous. Germline CDR1 and CDR2: SEHNR and FQNEAQ (reference sequence). The CDR3 is 13 amino acids. The CDR3 reads CASSLGSSQPQHF. DNA of the CDR3: TGTGCCAGCAGCTTAGGGAGCAGTCAGCCCCAGCATTTT.

V usage is TRBV11-2 and J usage is TRBJ1-1; D is possibly TRBD1 (5 bases). CDR1 is SGHAT and CDR2 is FQNNGV in the germline V gene. V lost 1 base, J lost 1 base, and 7 bases lay in between. This CDR3 region has 14 residues. CDR3 region: CASSLGGPNTEAFF. In nucleotides, the CDR3 is TGTGCCAGCAGCTTAGGGGGCCCGAACACTGAAGCTTTCTTT.

The V gene is TRBV10-3, the J gene TRBJ2-7; TRBD1 matches 9 bases. This CDR3 comprises 15 residues. Trimming cost V 2 bases and J 9 bases; bases outside gene matches: 11. Germline loops: CDR1 ENHRY, CDR2 SYGVKD. CDR3 sequence: CAISEGPMTGGGQYF. CDR3 sequence (DNA): TGTGCCATCAGTGAGGGGCCCATGACAGGGGGGGGGCAGTACTTC.

This chain uses TRBV2 with TRBJ1-1, with TRBD1 identical over 7 bases. The CDR3 has 14 amino acids. J lost 6 bases, V lost 5 bases, and 9 bases had no gene match. Looked up from germline, CDR1 is SNHLY and CDR2 is FYNNEI. The CDR3 sequence is CASSTPQGLPEAFF. The CDR3 bases are TGTGCCAGCAGTACCCCACAGGGGCTTCCTGAAGCTTTCTTT.

The rearrangement joins TRBV19 to TRBJ2-2; TRBD2 agrees at 11 bases. Germline loops: CDR1 LNHDA, CDR2 SQIVND (reference sequence). Trimming at V came to 8 bases and at J to 1 base, leaving 9 bases not matched to a gene. The CDR3 is made up of 17 amino acids. CDR3 loop: CASGGILAGGNTGELFF. CDR3 sequence (DNA): TGTGCCAGTGGCGGGATCCTAGCGGGGGGGAACACCGGGGAGCTGTTTTTT. Combining the CDR3 with reference TRBV19 and TRBJ2-2 gives the whole variable domain DGGITQSPKYLFRKEGQNVTLSCEQNLNHDAMYWYRQDPGQGLRLIYYSQIVNDFQKGDIAEGYSVSREKKESFPLTVTSAQKNPTAFYLCASGGILAGGNTGELFFGEGSRLTVL.

This chain connects TRBV4-3 to TRBJ1-2, with 8 bases fitting TRBD1. CDR1 is LGHNA and CDR2 is YSLEER in the germline V gene. V lost 0 bases to trimming and J lost 4 bases; unmatched junction nucleotides: 7. This CDR3 spans 16 amino acids. The CDR3 sequence is CASSQDPDREPYGYTF. CDR3 in DNA: TGCGCCAGCAGCCAAGATCCGGACAGGGAACCCTATGGCTACACCTTC.

V is TRBV30 and J is TRBJ1-2, with 9 bases fitting TRBD1. This CDR3 contains 15 residues. Trimming at V came to 0 bases and at J to 3 bases, leaving 5 bases not matched to a gene. Germline lookup yields CDR1 GTSNPN and CDR2 SVGIG (reference sequence). CDR3 sequence reads: CAWSVGDRDHYGYTF. The CDR3 DNA is TGTGCCTGGAGTGTGGGGGACAGGGACCACTATGGCTACACCTTC. Using reference TRBV30 and TRBJ1-2 for the parts outside the CDR3, the full variable domain is SQTIHQWPATLVQPVGSPLSLECTVEGTSNPNLYWYRQAAGRGLQLLFYSVGIGQISSEVPQNLSASRPQDRQFILSSKKLLLSDSGFYLCAWSVGDRDHYGYTFGSGTRLTVV.

The CDR3 DNA sequence: TGTGCCAGCAGTTATAGGGGGGGACGGCCCTATGGCTACACCTTC. This codes for CASSYRGGRPYGYTF. The rearrangement joins TRBV6-5 to TRBJ1-2; tentatively, D is TRBD1 (6 bases). The germline CDR1 and CDR2 sequences are MNHEY and SVGAGI. V shed 3 bases and J shed 4 bases, with 15 bases lying between them. This CDR3 has 15 residues.

The chain carries TRBV30 and TRBJ2-1, with TRBD2 matching 11 bases. The CDR3 totals 15 residues. V gave up 2 bases and J gave up 3 bases; unmatched junction bases: 3. Germline assignment: CDR1 GTSNPN and CDR2 SVGIG (reference sequence). CDR3 region: CAWSSGTSGYNEQFF. The CDR3 DNA reads TGTGCCTGGAGTAGTGGGACTAGCGGCTACAATGAGCAGTTCTTC.

This chain connects TRBV4-3 to TRBJ2-5; D possibly corresponds to TRBD2 (6 bases). The V end lost 0 bases, the J end lost 6 bases, and 17 bases lay between the germline ends. CDR3 length: 16 amino acids. Per germline, CDR1 LGHNA and CDR2 YSLEER. The CDR3 region is CASSQDSPLGGKTQYF. CDR3 coding DNA: TGCGCCAGCAGCCAAGATTCCCCGCTAGGAGGGAAGACCCAGTACTTC.

The V gene is TRBV7-2, the J gene TRBJ1-5; 9 nucleotides line up with TRBD1. The junction had 3 bases not matched to a gene; V was cut back by 0 bases and J by 3 bases. This CDR3 contains 16 residues. Germline V lookup: CDR1 SGHTA, CDR2 FQGNSA. CDR3 sequence reads: CASSLARDRANQPQHF. For the CDR3, the DNA is TGTGCCAGCAGCTTAGCGCGGGACAGGGCCAATCAGCCCCAGCATTTT.

V is TRBV5-1 and J is TRBJ2-5; 8 positions match TRBD1. The J segment lost 4 bases and the V segment lost 4 bases, leaving 6 bases of the junction unmatched. This CDR3 comprises 14 residues. CDR1 SGHRS and CDR2 YFSETQ come from the germline V gene. CDR3 in DNA: TGCGCCAGCAGCGAAACAGGGGGAGGAGAGACCCAGTACTTC. It yields the protein CASSETGGGETQYF.